This T cell receptor (beta chain) is from a study of T-cell memory formation after mild COVID-19. Study-level points and caveats: A subset of responding clones appeared in pre-infection memory, suggesting cross-reactive memory joined.

In regard to this clonotype: Antigen unknown.

Employing constant-segment primers, 5'RACE generated TCR alpha and TCR beta cDNA libraries bearing sample barcodes and UMIs. Using its own MiXCR run on the 5' RACE reads, TCRdb lists one record per CDR3 protein. The data show approximately 340,000 distinct CDR3 sequences, 15% to 20% seen once. Germline V gene data show CDR1 as DFQATT and CDR2 as SNEGSKA (reference sequence). Trimming left V 0 bases short and J 2 bases short, with 15 bases between. This CDR3 has 16 amino acids. The origin of this receptor is a man aged 18 to 29 who had mild COVID-19 (a few samples of this study predate the infection). Cell type and time point are not known. The chain recombines TRBV20-1 with TRBJ2-3; tentatively, D is TRBD2 (6 bases). The material sequenced was PBMCs or a T cell subset sorted from them (not recorded which). CDR3 nucleotide sequence: TGCAGTGCTAGAGATGACGGGGGTCCCCTCACAGATACGCAGTATTTT. Residues: CSARDDGGPLTDTQYF.